This note documents a single TCR beta chain sequence. Its antigen is currently unknown. In germline, CDR1 is KGHSH, CDR2 LQKENI. The CDR3 length is 15 residues. The J segment lost 5 bases and the V segment lost 3 bases, leaving 8 bases of the junction unmatched. Each of the donors was a healthy bone marrow donor. This entry is derived from a study of cytomegalovirus exposure and HLA in healthy donors. Study observations and caveats: TCR beta V- and J-gene trimming was later associated with a missense DCLRE1C variant. Certain sequence variants were highly shared and formed a cluster, and this cluster was likely a sequencing artifact. In a later analysis, HLA-C alleles had the fewest associated TCRs, DRB1 alleles the most.

The primer mix had 60 Vbeta and 13 Jbeta primers. The protocol was immunoSEQ multiplex PCR, while the TCRdb copy is restricted to in-frame clones and leaves out a portion. This table holds around 150,000 clones. The TCR originated in a woman aged 55-69 years in good health and CMV-seronegative. The chain combines TRBV18 with TRBJ1-2; TRBD1 matches at 8 bases. Material for sequencing was PBMCs. The CDR3 region is CASSPGQGVGYGYTF. In nucleotides, the CDR3 is TGTGCCAGCTCACCCGGACAGGGAGTGGGTTATGGCTACACCTTC. Complete variable domain (other parts from reference TRBV18 and TRBJ1-2): NAGVMQNPRHLVRRRGQEARLRCSPMKGHSHVYWYRQLPEEGLKFMVYLQKENIIDESGMPKERFSAEFPKEGPSILRIQQVVRGDSAAYFCASSPGQGVGYGYTFGSGTRLTVV.